These 2 T cell receptor beta chains originate from one sample sequenced in a study of CD8 T cells in Susac syndrome. An amount of RNA that ranged from roughly 0.45 to 1 ug was reverse transcribed with random hexamers. MiXCR was run by TCRdb on the immunoSEQ multiplex PCR reads, yielding one entry per CDR3 protein. Among about 210,000 distinct CDR3 sequences, 93% were seen once, and the ten largest hold about 0.1%. The sequencing sample was made of CD4+ T cells from PBMCs. The receptors stem from a human donor in good health.

V is TRBV6-6 and J is TRBJ2-3; weak D call: TRBD1 (6 bases). The germline V and J ends were trimmed by 8 bases and 0 bases, with 15 bases remaining between them. CDR3 size: 15 residues. Germline V gives CDR1 MNHNY, CDR2 SVGAGI (reference sequence). For the CDR3, the DNA is TGTGCCAGCCTATTTCAGGGGCAGAGCACAGATACGCAGTATTTT. As protein: CASLFQGQSTDTQYF.

The chain combines TRBV10-3 with TRBJ1-2, with TRBD1 as a possible D gene (5 bases). The germline V and J ends were trimmed by 0 bases and 8 bases, with 10 bases remaining between them. The germline V gene has CDR1 ENHRY and CDR2 SYGVKD. This CDR3 has 13 amino acids. The CDR3 reads CAISESPGRGYTF. The CDR3 nucleotides are TGTGCCATCAGTGAGTCACCGGGACGCGGCTACACCTTC.